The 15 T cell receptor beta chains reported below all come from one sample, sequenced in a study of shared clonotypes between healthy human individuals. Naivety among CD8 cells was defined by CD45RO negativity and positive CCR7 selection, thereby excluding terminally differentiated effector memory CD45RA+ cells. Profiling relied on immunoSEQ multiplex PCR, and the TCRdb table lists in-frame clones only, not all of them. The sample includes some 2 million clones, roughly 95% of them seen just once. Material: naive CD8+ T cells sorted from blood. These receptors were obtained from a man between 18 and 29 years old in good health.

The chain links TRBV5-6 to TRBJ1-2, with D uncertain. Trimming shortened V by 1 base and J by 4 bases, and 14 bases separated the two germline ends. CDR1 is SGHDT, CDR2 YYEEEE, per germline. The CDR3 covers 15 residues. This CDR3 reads CASSLSTVPSYGYTF. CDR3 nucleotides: TGTGCCAGCAGCTTGAGTACAGTTCCTTCCTATGGCTACACCTTC.

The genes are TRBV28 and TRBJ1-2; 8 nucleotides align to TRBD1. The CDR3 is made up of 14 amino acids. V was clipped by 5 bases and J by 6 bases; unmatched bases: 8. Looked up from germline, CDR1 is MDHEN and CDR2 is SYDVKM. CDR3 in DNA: TGTGCCAGCAGTCCGACAGGGGAAGTGAATGGCTACACCTTC. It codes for CASSPTGEVNGYTF.

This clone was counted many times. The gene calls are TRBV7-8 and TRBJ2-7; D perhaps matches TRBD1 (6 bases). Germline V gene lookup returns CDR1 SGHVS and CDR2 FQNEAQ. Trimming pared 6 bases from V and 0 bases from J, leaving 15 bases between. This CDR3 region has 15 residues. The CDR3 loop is CASRNTQGPSYEQYF. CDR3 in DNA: TGTGCCAGCAGGAACACACAGGGTCCCTCCTACGAGCAGTACTTC. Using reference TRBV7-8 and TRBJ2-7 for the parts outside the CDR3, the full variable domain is GAGVSQSPRYKVAKRGQDVALRCDPISGHVSLFWYQQALGQGPEFLTYFQNEAQLDKSGLPSDRFFAERPEGSVSTLKIQRTQQEDSAVYLCASRNTQGPSYEQYFGPGTRLTVT.

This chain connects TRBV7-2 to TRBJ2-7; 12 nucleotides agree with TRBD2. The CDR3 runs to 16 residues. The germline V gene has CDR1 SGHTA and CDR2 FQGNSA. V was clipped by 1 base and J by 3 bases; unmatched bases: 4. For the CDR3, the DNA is TGTGCCAGCAGCTTAGGACTAGCGGGAGAGGGCTACGAGCAGTACTTC. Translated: CASSLGLAGEGYEQYF.

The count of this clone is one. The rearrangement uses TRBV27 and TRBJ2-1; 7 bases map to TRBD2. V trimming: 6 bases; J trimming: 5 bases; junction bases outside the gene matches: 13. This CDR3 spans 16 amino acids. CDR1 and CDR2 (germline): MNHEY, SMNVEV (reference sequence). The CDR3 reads CASSSITSEEHNEQFF. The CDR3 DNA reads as TGTGCCAGCAGCTCGATTACTAGCGAGGAGCACAATGAGCAGTTCTTC.

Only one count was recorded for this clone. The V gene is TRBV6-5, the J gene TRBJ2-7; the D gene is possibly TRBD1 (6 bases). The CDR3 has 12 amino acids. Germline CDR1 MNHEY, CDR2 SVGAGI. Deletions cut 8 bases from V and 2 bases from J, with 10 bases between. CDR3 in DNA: TGTGCCAGCCAGGACAGCACCTACGAGCAGTACTTC. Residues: CASQDSTYEQYF.

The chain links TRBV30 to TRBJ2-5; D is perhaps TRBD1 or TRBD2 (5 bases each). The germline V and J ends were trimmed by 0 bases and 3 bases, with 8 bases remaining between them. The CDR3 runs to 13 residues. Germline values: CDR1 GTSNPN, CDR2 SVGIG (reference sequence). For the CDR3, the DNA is TGTGCCTGGAGTGTTTGGGACGAAGAGACCCAGTACTTC. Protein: CAWSVWDEETQYF.

In DNA, the CDR3 is TGTGCCAGCAGTGAATGGGGAGGGTTCGACTATGGCTACACCTTC. This gives the protein CASSEWGGFDYGYTF. The J gene is TRBJ1-2, the V gene TRBV25-1; D gene ambiguous. Germline assignment: CDR1 MGHDK and CDR2 SYGVNS. With 1 base removed from V and 3 bases from J, the gap between germline ends came to 12 bases. This CDR3 spans 15 amino acids.

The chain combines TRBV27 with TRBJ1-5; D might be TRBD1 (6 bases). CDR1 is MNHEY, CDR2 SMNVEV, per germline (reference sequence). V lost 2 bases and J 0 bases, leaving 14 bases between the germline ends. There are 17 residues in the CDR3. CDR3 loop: CASSLVQGGPSNQPQHF. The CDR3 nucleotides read TGTGCCAGCAGTTTAGTACAAGGGGGACCTAGCAATCAGCCCCAGCATTTT.

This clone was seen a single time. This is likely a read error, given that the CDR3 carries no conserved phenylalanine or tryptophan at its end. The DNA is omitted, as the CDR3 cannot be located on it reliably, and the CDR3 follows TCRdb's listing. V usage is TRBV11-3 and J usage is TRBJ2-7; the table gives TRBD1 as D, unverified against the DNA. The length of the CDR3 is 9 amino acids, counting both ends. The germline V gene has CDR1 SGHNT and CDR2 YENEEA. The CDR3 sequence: CASSLDPHS.

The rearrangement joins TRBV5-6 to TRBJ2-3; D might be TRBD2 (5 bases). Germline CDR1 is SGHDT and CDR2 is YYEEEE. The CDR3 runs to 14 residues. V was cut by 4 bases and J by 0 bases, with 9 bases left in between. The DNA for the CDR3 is TGTGCCAGCAGCAGACTACCGAGCACAGATACGCAGTATTTT. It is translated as CASSRLPSTDTQYF.

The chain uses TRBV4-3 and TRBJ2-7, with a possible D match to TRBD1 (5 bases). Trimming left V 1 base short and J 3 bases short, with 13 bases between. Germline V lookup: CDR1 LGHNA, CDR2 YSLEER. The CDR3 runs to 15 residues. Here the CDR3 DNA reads TGCGCCAGCAGCCAAGTCGAAGGGGCCCTCTACGAGCAGTACTTC. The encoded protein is CASSQVEGALYEQYF.

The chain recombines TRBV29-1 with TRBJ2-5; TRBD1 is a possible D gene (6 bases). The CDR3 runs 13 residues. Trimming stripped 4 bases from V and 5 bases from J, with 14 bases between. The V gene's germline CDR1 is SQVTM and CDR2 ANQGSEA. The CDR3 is CSVALQGWETQYF. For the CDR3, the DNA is TGCAGCGTTGCCTTACAGGGTTGGGAGACCCAGTACTTC.

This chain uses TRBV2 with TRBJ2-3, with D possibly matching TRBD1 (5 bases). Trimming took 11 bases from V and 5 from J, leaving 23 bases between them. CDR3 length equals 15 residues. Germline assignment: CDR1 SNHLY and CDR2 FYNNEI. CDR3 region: CAGRRTRSGVDTQYF. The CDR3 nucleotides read TGTGCCGGCCGTCGGACACGATCAGGTGTAGATACGCAGTATTTT.

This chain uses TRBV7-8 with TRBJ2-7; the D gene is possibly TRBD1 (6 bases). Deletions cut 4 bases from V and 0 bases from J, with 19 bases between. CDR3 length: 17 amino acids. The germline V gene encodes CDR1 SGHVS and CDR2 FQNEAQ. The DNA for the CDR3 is TGTGCCAGCAGCTCGCCGACAGGTCTTCCTAGCTCCTACGAGCAGTACTTC. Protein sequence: CASSSPTGLPSSYEQYF. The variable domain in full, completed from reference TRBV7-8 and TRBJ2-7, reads GAGVSQSPRYKVAKRGQDVALRCDPISGHVSLFWYQQALGQGPEFLTYFQNEAQLDKSGLPSDRFFAERPEGSVSTLKIQRTQQEDSAVYLCASSSPTGLPSSYEQYFGPGTRLTVT.